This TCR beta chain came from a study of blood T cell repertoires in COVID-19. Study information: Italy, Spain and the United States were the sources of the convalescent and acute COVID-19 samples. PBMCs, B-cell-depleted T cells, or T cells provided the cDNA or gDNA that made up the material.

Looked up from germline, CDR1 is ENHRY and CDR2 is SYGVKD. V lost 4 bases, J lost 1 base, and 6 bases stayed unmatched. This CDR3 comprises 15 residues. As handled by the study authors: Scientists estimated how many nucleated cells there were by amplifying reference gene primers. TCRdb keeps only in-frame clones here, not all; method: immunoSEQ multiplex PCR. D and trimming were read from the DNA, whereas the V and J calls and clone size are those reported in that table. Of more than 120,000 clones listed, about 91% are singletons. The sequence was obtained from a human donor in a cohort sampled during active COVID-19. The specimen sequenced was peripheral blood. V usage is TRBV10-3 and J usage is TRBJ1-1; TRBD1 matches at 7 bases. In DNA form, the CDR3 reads TGTGCCATCAGTGTAGGGGGCGCGAGGAACACTGAAGCTTTCTTT. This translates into CAISVGGARNTEAFF.